The 22 T cell receptor beta chains presented below share a single source sample, sequenced in a study of blood T cells in healthy people across ages. Through a sample-barcoded 5' primer and a J-beta primer mix, a second PCR was run for 7 to 11 cycles. TCRdb ran MiXCR on the 5' RACE reads and lists one entry per CDR3 protein. The sample carries over 300,000 distinct CDR3 sequences, roughly half recorded once. Sequenced: blood. The receptors come from a man in his 60s in good health.

The rearrangement links TRBV5-1 to TRBJ2-7; the D gene could be TRBD1 or TRBD2 (5 bases each). Germline V gives CDR1 SGHRS, CDR2 YFSETQ. The CDR3 extends over 14 amino acids. Trimming left V 4 bases short and J 0 bases short, with 11 bases between. The CDR3 loop is CASSGDGASYEQYF. As DNA, the CDR3 is TGCGCCAGCAGCGGGGACGGAGCCTCCTACGAGCAGTACTTC. Filled out from reference TRBV5-1 and TRBJ2-7, the complete variable domain reads KAGVTQTPRYLIKTRGQQVTLSCSPISGHRSVSWYQQTPGQGLQFLFEYFSETQRNKGNFPGRFSGRQFSNSRSEMNVSTLELGDSALYLCASSGDGASYEQYFGPGTRLTVT.

This clonotype was detected only a few times. The chain carries TRBV15 and TRBJ2-7; tentative D call: TRBD1 (5 bases). Trimming removed 0 bases at V and 2 bases at J, with 11 bases between. CDR3 length: 15 amino acids. Germline values: CDR1 LNHNV, CDR2 YYDKDF (reference sequence). CDR3 region: CATSRDPGQAYEQYF. The CDR3 nucleotides are TGTGCCACCAGCAGAGACCCAGGACAAGCCTACGAGCAGTACTTC.

This clonotype was found once. The junction departs from germline at one end; a sequencing error may be responsible. V is TRBV7-7 and J is TRBJ2-4; D is uncertain. The DNA end is more similar to TRBJ2-5, so the J call may be wrong. CDR1 is SSHAT and CDR2 is FNYEAQ in the germline V gene (reference sequence). The CDR3 covers 15 residues. CDR3 coding DNA: TGTGCTAGCAGCTCCGTAGGGAACCTGGGGGAGACCCAGTACTTC. Its translation: CASSSVGNLGETQYF.

Here the CDR3 reads CSVYWGETQYF. CDR3 bases: TGCAGCGTTTATTGGGGAGAGACCCAGTACTTC. The chain employs TRBV29-1 and TRBJ2-5; D is undetermined. The CDR3 sequence is 11 residues long. Per germline, CDR1 SQVTM and CDR2 ANQGSEA. The V gene lost 5 bases and the J gene lost 4 bases, with 8 bases spanning the gap.

This clonotype was seen more than once but under ten times. V is TRBV28 and J is TRBJ2-3, with 7 nucleotides matching TRBD2. The germline CDR1 and CDR2 sequences are MDHEN and SYDVKM. The CDR3 has 15 residues. The junction had 12 bases not matched to a gene; V was cut back by 6 bases and J by 6 bases. The CDR3 region has the DNA TGTGCCAGCAGATTACTAGCGAGGGGAACGGATACGCAGTATTTT. Translation: CASRLLARGTDTQYF. Together with reference TRBV28 and TRBJ2-3, the CDR3 gives the full variable domain: DVKVTQSSRYLVKRTGEKVFLECVQDMDHENMFWYRQDPGLGLRLIYFSYDVKMKEKGDIPEGYSVSREKKERFSLILESASTNQTSMYLCASRLLARGTDTQYFGPGTRLTVL.

Ten or more counts support this clonotype. This chain joins TRBV4-2 and TRBJ2-3; 14 bases map to TRBD2. The CDR3 runs to 14 residues. With 4 bases clipped from V and 8 bases from J, the junction kept 2 bases outside the gene matches. Germline V gene sequence: CDR1 LGHNA, CDR2 YNFKEQ. The CDR3 sequence is CASSPGLAGATQYF. The DNA of the CDR3 is TGTGCCAGCAGCCCGGGACTAGCGGGAGCTACGCAGTATTTT.

In its sample, this clonotype was seen once. The chain is built from TRBV7-2 and TRBJ2-1; 10 nucleotides agree with TRBD2. Germline-derived CDR1 and CDR2 are SGHTA and FQGNSA. The CDR3 extends over 13 amino acids. With 7 bases clipped from V and 10 bases from J, the junction kept 7 bases outside the gene matches. As DNA, the CDR3 is TGTGCCAGCACCACTAGCGGGATAAGCGAGCAGTTCTTC. Its translation: CASTTSGISEQFF. The whole variable domain, remainder taken from reference TRBV7-2 and TRBJ2-1, is GAGVSQSPSNKVTEKGKDVELRCDPISGHTALYWYRQSLGQGLEFLIYFQGNSAPDKSGLPSDRFSAERTGGSVSTLTIQRTQQEDSAVYLCASTTSGISEQFFGPGTRLTVL.

V gene TRBV6-6 combines with J gene TRBJ2-1; D unresolved. Germline loops: CDR1 MNHNY, CDR2 SVGAGI (reference sequence). Trimming took 4 bases from V and 9 from J, leaving 13 bases between them. This CDR3 is 13 amino acids long. The CDR3 sequence is CASSSPAWSEQFF. For the CDR3, the DNA is TGTGCCAGCAGTTCACCCGCGTGGAGTGAGCAGTTCTTC.

This chain joins TRBV27 and TRBJ2-4, with D possibly TRBD1 on 6 matching bases. V lost 3 bases and J 13 bases, leaving 19 bases between the germline ends. Per the germline V gene, CDR1 is MNHEY and CDR2 is SMNVEV (reference sequence). CDR3 length: 14 amino acids. CDR3: CASSLDGTEGEQYF. The CDR3, as DNA: TGTGCCAGCAGTTTGGACGGGACCGAGGGGGAGCAGTACTTC.

Only a few counts were recorded for this clonotype. CDR3 DNA: TGTGCCAGCAGTTATAGAGTCGGCTTAGGGAGCGGCTACACCTTC. Its translation is CASSYRVGLGSGYTF. The genes are TRBV12-3 or TRBV12-4 and TRBJ1-2; D unresolved. The ends were cut back, 4 bases at V and 8 bases at J, with 20 bases in the middle. This CDR3 region has 15 residues.

This chain joins TRBV7-2 and TRBJ2-1, with a possible D match to TRBD1 (6 bases). V was clipped by 3 bases and J by 6 bases, with 15 bases between them. The length of the CDR3 is 15 residues. Per germline, CDR1 SGHTA and CDR2 FQGNSA. CDR3 bases: TGTGCCAGCAGCTTGGCCAAACAGGGTCCCAATGAGCAGTTCTTC. Translating gives CASSLAKQGPNEQFF.

This clonotype was found a few times. The chain couples TRBV4-3 to TRBJ2-1; either TRBD1 or TRBD2 may supply D (5 bases each). Trimming shortened V by 1 base and J by 3 bases, and 10 bases separated the two germline ends. The CDR3 totals 15 residues. Per germline, CDR1 LGHNA and CDR2 YSLEER. In nucleotides, the CDR3 is TGCGCCAGCAGCCAAGTCGGGACGGACTACAATGAGCAGTTCTTC. Translation: CASSQVGTDYNEQFF.

In its sample, this clonotype was seen a few times. This chain connects TRBV7-2 to TRBJ2-3; no reliable D call. The CDR3 is 14 amino acids. Between the trimmed V and J ends, which lost 3 bases and 6 bases, there was a span of 13 bases. In germline, CDR1 is SGHTA, CDR2 FQGNSA. As DNA, the CDR3 is TGTGCCAGCAGCTTCACGACCCGGACGGATACGCAGTATTTT. This gives the protein CASSFTTRTDTQYF. The full variable domain, its missing parts supplied by reference TRBV7-2 and TRBJ2-3, is GAGVSQSPSNKVTEKGKDVELRCDPISGHTALYWYRQSLGQGLEFLIYFQGNSAPDKSGLPSDRFSAERTGGSVSTLTIQRTQQEDSAVYLCASSFTTRTDTQYFGPGTRLTVL.

Worth noting for this clonotype: Just one base apart from a much larger clone, this may be a read error. This CDR3 fails to terminate in the conserved phenylalanine or tryptophan, so it likely reflects a read error. J is TRBJ1-5 and V is TRBV7-6; the D is unclear. The germline V gene encodes CDR1 SGHVS and CDR2 FNYEAQ. This CDR3 contains 14 residues. V was pared by 5 bases and J by 4 bases, with 12 bases between. As DNA, the CDR3 is TGTGCCAGCAGCGACGGACGGCTAAATCAGCCCCAGCATTAT. Amino acid sequence: CASSDGRLNQPQHY.

Turning to this clonotype: The junction and the germline gene differ at one end; a read error may be behind it. The V and J genes are TRBV11-2 and TRBJ2-7; 9 positions agree with TRBD2. The CDR3 has 18 residues. Germline-derived CDR1 and CDR2 are SGHAT and FQNNGV. CDR3 sequence: CVSSSPGSGSALRNEQYF. Here the CDR3 DNA reads TGTGTCAGCAGCTCCCCGGGTAGCGGGAGCGCCCTGAGAAATGAGCAGTACTTC.

The chain uses TRBV4-1 and TRBJ2-5; TRBD1 might be the D (5 bases). The CDR3 loop spans 15 amino acids. V dropped 4 bases and J dropped 1 base, with 13 bases sitting between them. The V gene's germline CDR1 is MGHRA and CDR2 YSYEKL. The CDR3 reads CASSRVEQGQETQYF. CDR3 in DNA: TGCGCCAGCAGCCGGGTAGAGCAGGGCCAAGAGACCCAGTACTTC.

This clonotype was observed at least ten times. CDR3 protein: CAIRRAFQETQYF. CDR3 sequence (DNA): TGTGCCATCAGGAGGGCCTTCCAAGAGACCCAGTACTTC. The J gene is TRBJ2-5, the V gene TRBV10-3; D is possibly TRBD2 (5 bases). The CDR3 consists of 13 residues. The V gene lost 6 bases and the J gene lost 1 base, with 9 bases spanning the gap. CDR1 is ENHRY and CDR2 is SYGVKD in the germline V gene.

This clonotype was seen more than once but under ten times. V is TRBV12-3 or TRBV12-4 and J is TRBJ1-4; D not resolved. Trimming stripped 6 bases from V and 8 bases from J, with 10 bases between. The CDR3 is 12 amino acids. The DNA of the CDR3 is TGTGCCAGCAGCCTCCAGCGGGAAAAACTGTTTTTT. Protein product: CASSLQREKLFF.

The chain joins TRBV5-5 to TRBJ2-5; D not resolved. V lost 4 bases and J lost 9, with 19 bases in between. From germline, CDR1 is SGHKS and CDR2 YYEKEE (reference sequence). This CDR3 has 14 residues. The CDR3 DNA is TGTGCCAGCAGCCGAAACCAGGCCGGCGAGGCCCAGTACTTC. This gives the protein CASSRNQAGEAQYF.

V is TRBV6-1 and J is TRBJ2-4; unclear D gene. Germline V gives CDR1 MNHNS, CDR2 SASEGT. This CDR3 contains 12 residues. Trimming left V 2 bases short and J 6 bases short, with 5 bases between. Here the CDR3 reads CASSELGNIQYF. The CDR3 DNA follows: TGTGCCAGCAGTGAATTGGGAAACATTCAGTACTTC.

This chain connects TRBV28 to TRBJ2-7, with D possibly being TRBD1 or TRBD2 (5 bases each). Germline values: CDR1 MDHEN, CDR2 SYDVKM. The V and J ends lost 6 bases and 6 bases respectively, with 24 bases between them. This CDR3 is 16 amino acids long. The CDR3: CASRSVGTAGLFEQYF. The DNA for the CDR3 is TGTGCCAGCAGATCAGTCGGGACCGCTGGTTTGTTCGAGCAGTACTTC.

The chain links TRBV3-1 to TRBJ2-3, with TRBD2 matching 9 bases. Germline lookup yields CDR1 LGHDT and CDR2 YNNKEL (reference sequence). This CDR3 region has 16 residues. Trimming cost V 5 bases and J 0 bases; bases outside gene matches: 6. As DNA, the CDR3 is TGTGCCAGCAGCTCATTTAGCGGGAGAAGCACAGATACGCAGTATTTT. Protein: CASSSFSGRSTDTQYF.